A selection of T cell receptor beta chains follows, all from one sample in a study. Using its own MiXCR run on the 5' RACE reads, TCRdb lists one record per CDR3 protein. This sample has fewer than 65,000 distinct CDR3 sequences, with under 25% found just once. The sequencing input was tumor-infiltrating Tregs sorted from the breast tumor. Source of these receptors: a female donor with breast cancer. CDR3s include the opening cysteine and the closing phenylalanine or tryptophan. The D gene is left open where the match is weak. Size tells how often a clone was seen (once, few, many) or the class of an expanded clone, and some rows leave it out.

V gene	D gene	clone size	J gene	CDR3 DNA	CDR3 protein
TRBV6-5	TRBD1	many	TRBJ1-4	TGTGCCAGCAGGGACAGGGCTTGGGAAAAACTGTTTTTT	CASRDRAWEKLFF
TRBV20-1	NA	few	TRBJ1-3	TGCAGTGCTAGGGAGCCGATGGGAAACACCATATATTTT	CSAREPMGNTIYF
TRBV7-2	NA	many	TRBJ2-7	TGTGCCAGCAGCTCTTACATGAAGCCCTACGAGCAGTACTTC	CASSSYMKPYEQYF
TRBV15	NA	few	TRBJ1-1	TGTGCCACCAGCAGAACACAGGCTCACACTGAAGCTTTCTTT	CATSRTQAHTEAFF
TRBV12-3/TRBV12-4	TRBD2	NA	TRBJ2-7	TGTGCCAGCAGCATCCCGACTAGCGGACCCTACGAGCAGTACTTC	CASSIPTSGPYEQYF
TRBV5-1	NA	many	TRBJ2-7	TGCGCCAGCAGCTTCCAGGACAATTCCTACGAGCAGTACTTC	CASSFQDNSYEQYF
TRBV2	NA	NA	TRBJ2-5	TGTGCCAGCAGTGAACTGGCGGCAGGGCAAGAGACCCAGTACTTC	CASSELAAGQETQYF
TRBV12-3/TRBV12-4	NA	few	TRBJ1-1	TGTGCCAGCAGCCCCCAGGGTTTTTTCACTGAAGCTTTCTTT	CASSPQGFFTEAFF
TRBV5-4	NA	many	TRBJ2-3	TGTGCCAGCAGCTTGGGGGGACGGATAGGCACAGATACGCAGTATTTT	CASSLGGRIGTDTQYF
TRBV5-1	TRBD2	many	TRBJ2-1	TGCGCCAGCAGTTCTCCCGGGACTAGCGGATACAATGAGCAGTTCTTC	CASSSPGTSGYNEQFF
TRBV12-3/TRBV12-4	NA	few	TRBJ2-2	TGTGCCAGCAGTTTCCGGGAGACCGGGGAGCTGTTTTTT	CASSFRETGELFF
TRBV5-1	NA	NA	TRBJ1-3	TGCGCCAGCTCCCGGAAAGGTAGCACCTCTGGAAACACCATATATTTT	CASSRKGSTSGNTIYF
TRBV28	NA	few	TRBJ2-1	TGTGCCAGCAGTTTGAGCGGCTCCTACAATGAGCAGTTCTTC	CASSLSGSYNEQFF
TRBV29-1	NA	few	TRBJ2-5	TGCAGCGTTGAAAGACAGGTGGGGGTGGAGACCCAGTACTTC	CSVERQVGVETQYF
TRBV5-1	TRBD2	NA	TRBJ2-1	TGCGCCAGCAGCTGGATACTAGCGGGGGCCCACAATGAGCAGTTCTTC	CASSWILAGAHNEQFF
TRBV7-8	NA	many	TRBJ2-4	TGTGCCAGCAGCTTAGAAAGACCGGGACTAGCCAAAAACATTCAGTACTTC	CASSLERPGLAKNIQYF
TRBV7-3	TRBD1	NA	TRBJ2-3	TGTGCCAGCAGCGCCGGGACAGGGGGCTGGGGAGGCACAGATACGCAGTATTTT	CASSAGTGGWGGTDTQYF
TRBV20-1	NA	NA	TRBJ1-1	TGCAGTGCTAGAGATATGGGGCCTGGCACTGAAGCTTTCTTT	CSARDMGPGTEAFF
TRBV12-2	NA	NA	TRBJ2-7	TGTGCAAGTCGCTCCCGACTAGCGGGAGGTCCCTACGAGCAGTACTTC	CASRSRLAGGPYEQYF
TRBV4-1	NA	NA	TRBJ2-5	TGCGCCAGCAGCCAAGATATAGACCAAGAGGCCCAGTACTTC	CASSQDIDQEAQYF
TRBV9	NA	once	TRBJ2-3	TGTGCCAGCAATGGCGGGGACACAGATACGCAGTATTTT	CASNGGDTDTQYF
TRBV4-2	NA	NA	TRBJ1-3	TGTGCCAGCAGCCAAGTGGGAGGGCCTGGAAACACCATATATTTT	CASSQVGGPGNTIYF
TRBV20-1	NA	NA	TRBJ1-6	TGCAGTGCCTCTCTCGGGCAGGAGTATTCACCCCTCCACTTT	CSASLGQEYSPLHF
TRBV10-2	NA	many	TRBJ2-2	TGCGCCAGCAGTGGTGGAGCGTCCCGGGAGCTGTTTTTT	CASSGGASRELFF
TRBV7-9	TRBD1	few	TRBJ1-4	TGTGCCAGCAGCCTTCAACAGGGGACTAATGAAAAACTGTTTTTT	CASSLQQGTNEKLFF
TRBV20-1	NA	few	TRBJ2-7	TGCAGTGCTCGTGACGGTTACGAGCAGTACTTC	CSARDGYEQYF
TRBV11-2	TRBD1	NA	TRBJ2-2	TGTGCCAGCAGCTATCCGGGACAGGGTCGGACCGGGGAGCTGTTTTTT	CASSYPGQGRTGELFF
TRBV7-9	NA	NA	TRBJ1-2	TGTGCCAGCAGCTCTAGGACATCCTATGGCTACACCTTC	CASSSRTSYGYTF
TRBV6-5	NA	once	TRBJ2-3	TGTGCCAGCAGCCCTGGGACCCCCGCAGATACGCAGTATTTT	CASSPGTPADTQYF
TRBV6-5	NA	few	TRBJ1-3	TGTGCCAGCAGTTACTCAGGGGGAAAAGACACCATATATTTT	CASSYSGGKDTIYF
TRBV2	TRBD2	NA	TRBJ2-2	TGTGCCAGCAGAAGGGGGGGACTAGGGGTCACCGGGGAGCTGTTTTTT	CASRRGGLGVTGELFF
TRBV20-1	NA	few	TRBJ1-5	TGCAGTGCTAGAGATCGTGGGGGATATAGCAATCAGCCCCAGCATTTT	CSARDRGGYSNQPQHF
TRBV7-9	NA	NA	TRBJ1-2	TGTGCCAGCAGCCTGGGTCCGGGGGACACCTTC	CASSLGPGDTF
TRBV7-3	NA	few	TRBJ2-1	TGTGCCAGCAGCTTAGTGGCGGTTTCGCTCAATGAGCAGTTCTTC	CASSLVAVSLNEQFF
TRBV3-1	NA	few	TRBJ2-7	TGTGCCAGCAGCCAAAGGAACGAGCAGTACTTC	CASSQRNEQYF
TRBV2	NA	NA	TRBJ2-2	TGTGCCAGCAGTATGGGACCCAACACCGGGGAGCTGTTTTTT	CASSMGPNTGELFF
TRBV5-5	NA	NA	TRBJ1-4	TGTGCCAGCAGCTTTTCGGGGCTTGAAAAACTGTTTTTT	CASSFSGLEKLFF
TRBV7-6	NA	many	TRBJ1-1	TGTGCCAGCAGCTTACTAGGGGAAGGCACTGAAGCTTTCTTT	CASSLLGEGTEAFF
TRBV6-2/TRBV6-3	TRBD2	many	TRBJ2-5	TGTGCCAGCAGTTACGGTTCTAGCGGGAGCAGGGAGACCCAGTACTTC	CASSYGSSGSRETQYF
TRBV5-1	TRBD1	NA	TRBJ1-4	TGCGCCAGCAGTACAGGGGGCGCGTCGGCCGGTAATGAAAAACTGTTTTTT	CASSTGGASAGNEKLFF
TRBV6-1	NA	NA	TRBJ2-5	TGTGCCAGCATCCGACAGATACAAGAGACCCAGTACTTC	CASIRQIQETQYF
TRBV6-2/TRBV6-3	NA	NA	TRBJ2-1	TGTGCCAGCAGTGGAGCTAGGTTTTACGAGTTCTTC	CASSGARFYEFF
TRBV5-1	NA	few	TRBJ2-2	TGCGCCAGCAGCTTTGGGCCTAGCTACACCGGGGAGCTGTTTTTT	CASSFGPSYTGELFF
TRBV10-1	NA	NA	TRBJ1-5	TGCGCCAGCAGTCCTGACAGGAATCAGCCCCAGAATTTT	CASSPDRNQPQNF